These 2 T cell receptor beta chains were sequenced from one sample in a study of T cells after yellow fever vaccination (dated by TCRdb to between 2019 and 2020). Library prep was done by 5' RACE. The listed sequencing device is Illumina HiSeq 2500. TCRdb redid the processing of the public reads, applying fastp at Q25 and MiXCR, and retained in-frame beta chains. All rows with the same CDR3 protein become a single entry with the most common DNA and genes. Within this sample are 300,000 to 400,000 distinct CDR3 sequences, with about 6.2% of them counted one time only. The ten largest clonotypes hold roughly 15% of the sample. Sample treatment or condition, as interpreted from the label and publication: live attenuated yellow fever vaccine strain. Source: PBMCs, taken 5 days after the yellow fever booster vaccination. The receptors shown here come from a man aged 25 to 40 who received the YFV17D yellow fever vaccine.

There are many counts of this clonotype. The V and J genes are TRBV5-1 and TRBJ2-7, with TRBD1 matching over 8 bases. In germline, CDR1 is SGHRS, CDR2 YFSETQ. V shed 5 bases, J shed 4 bases, and the junction held 5 bases outside the gene matches. CDR3 length: 13 residues. The CDR3 protein is CASSSGQGYEQYF. CDR3 coding DNA: TGCGCCAGCAGTTCCGGACAGGGTTACGAGCAGTACTTC.

The sample holds many counts of this clonotype. The V gene is TRBV20-1, the J gene TRBJ2-7, with 10 bases lining up with TRBD2. CDR1 is DFQATT and CDR2 is SNEGSKA in the germline V gene (reference sequence). V was clipped by 3 bases and J by 6 bases; unmatched bases: 5. The CDR3 loop spans 13 amino acids. CDR3 sequence reads: CSARKREGLEQYF. The CDR3, as DNA: TGCAGTGCTAGGAAGCGGGAGGGCCTCGAGCAGTACTTC.